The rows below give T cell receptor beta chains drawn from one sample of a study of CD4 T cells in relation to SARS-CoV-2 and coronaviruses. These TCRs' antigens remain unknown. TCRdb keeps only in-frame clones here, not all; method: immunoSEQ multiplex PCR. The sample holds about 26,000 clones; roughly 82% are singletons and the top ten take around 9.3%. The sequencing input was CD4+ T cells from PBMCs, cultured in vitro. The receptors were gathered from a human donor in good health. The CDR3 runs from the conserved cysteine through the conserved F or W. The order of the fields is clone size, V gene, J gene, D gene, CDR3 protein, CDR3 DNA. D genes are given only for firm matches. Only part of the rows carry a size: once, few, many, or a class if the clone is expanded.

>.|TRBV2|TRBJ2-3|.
CASNVGPSTDTQYF
TGTGCCAGCAATGTGGGACCTAGCACAGATACGCAGTATTTT
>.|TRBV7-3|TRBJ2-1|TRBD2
CASSTLAGGPFEQFF
TGTGCCAGCAGCACTTTAGCGGGAGGGCCTTTTGAGCAGTTCTTC
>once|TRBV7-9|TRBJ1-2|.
CASSLNGEEYGYTF
TGTGCCAGCAGCTTAAACGGAGAAGAATATGGCTACACCTTC
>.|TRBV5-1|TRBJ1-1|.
CASSLGDGTEAFF
TGCGCCAGCAGCTTGGGGGACGGCACTGAAGCTTTCTTT
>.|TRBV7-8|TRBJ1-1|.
CASSLEGRTVNTEAFF
TGTGCCAGCAGCTTAGAAGGACGGACAGTGAACACTGAAGCTTTCTTT
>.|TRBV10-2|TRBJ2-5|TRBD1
CASRPGQRNQETQYF
TGCGCCAGCAGACCGGGACAGCGTAACCAAGAGACCCAGTACTTC
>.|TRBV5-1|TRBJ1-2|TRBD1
CASSLGDRQGVVGGYTF
TGCGCCAGCAGCTTGGGGGACCGACAGGGGGTTGTCGGTGGCTACACCTTC
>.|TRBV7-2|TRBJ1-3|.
CASSQSSGNTIYF
TGTGCCAGCAGCCAGAGCTCTGGAAACACCATATATTTT
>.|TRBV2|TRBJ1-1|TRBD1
CASVGQRRTEAFF
TGTGCCAGCGTGGGACAGCGGAGAACTGAAGCTTTCTTT
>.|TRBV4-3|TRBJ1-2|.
CASSPGIQGNYGYTF
TGCGCCAGCAGCCCAGGGATTCAGGGAAACTATGGCTACACCTTC
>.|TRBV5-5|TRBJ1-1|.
CASSLQGNTEAFF
TGTGCCAGCAGCTTGCAGGGGAACACTGAAGCTTTCTTT
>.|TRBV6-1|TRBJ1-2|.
CASSDWANYGYTF
TGTGCCAGCAGTGATTGGGCTAACTATGGCTACACCTTC
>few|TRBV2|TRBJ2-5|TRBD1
CASSQTGEETQYF
TGTGCCAGCAGCCAAACAGGGGAAGAGACCCAGTACTTC
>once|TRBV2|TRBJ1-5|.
CASSERGPSNQPQHF
TGTGCCAGCAGTGAACGTGGACCTAGCAATCAGCCCCAGCATTTT
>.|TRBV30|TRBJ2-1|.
CATFRGKSYNEQFF
TGTGCCACCTTCAGGGGAAAGTCCTACAATGAGCAGTTCTTC
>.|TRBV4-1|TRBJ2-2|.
CASSHNRDSSNTGELFF
TGCGCCAGCAGCCATAACCGGGACTCCTCGAACACCGGGGAGCTGTTTTTT
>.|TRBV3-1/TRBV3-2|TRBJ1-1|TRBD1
CASSRGQGEAFF
TGTGCCAGCAGCCGTGGACAGGGTGAAGCTTTCTTT
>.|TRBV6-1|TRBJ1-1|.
CASSEDFYRPEAFF
TGTGCCAGCAGTGAAGACTTTTATCGACCTGAAGCTTTCTTT
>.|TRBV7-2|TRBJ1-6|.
CASSLVWGNSPLHF
TGTGCCAGCAGCTTAGTATGGGGGAATTCACCCCTCCACTTT
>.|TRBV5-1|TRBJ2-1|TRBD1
CASSPEAGGHNEQFF
TGCGCCAGCAGCCCGGAGGCAGGGGGCCACAATGAGCAGTTCTTC
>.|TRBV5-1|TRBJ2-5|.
CASSFTGERETQYF
TGCGCCAGCAGCTTTACCGGGGAGAGGGAGACCCAGTACTTC
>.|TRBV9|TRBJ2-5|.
CASSSFKAGLQETQYF
TGTGCCAGCAGCTCCTTTAAGGCGGGACTCCAAGAGACCCAGTACTTC
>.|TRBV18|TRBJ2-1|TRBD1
CASSPFRDGTGRANEQFF
TGTGCCAGCTCACCCTTCAGGGACGGGACAGGGAGGGCCAATGAGCAGTTCTTC
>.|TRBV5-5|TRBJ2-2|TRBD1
CASSSDRGTGELFF
TGTGCCAGCAGCTCGGACAGGGGAACCGGGGAGCTGTTTTTT
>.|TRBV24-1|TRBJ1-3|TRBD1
CADRDPNSGNTIYF
TGTGCTGACAGGGACCCAAACTCTGGAAACACCATATATTTT
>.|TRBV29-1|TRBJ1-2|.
CSVEDRSYGYTF
TGCAGCGTTGAAGACCGGTCCTATGGCTACACCTTC
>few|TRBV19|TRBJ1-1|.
CASSMIVGGGTEAFF
TGTGCCAGTAGTATGATCGTGGGAGGGGGCACTGAAGCTTTCTTT
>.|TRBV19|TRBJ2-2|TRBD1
CASSIVTGETGELFF
TGTGCCAGTAGTATCGTGACAGGGGAAACCGGGGAGCTGTTTTTT